Listed below are T cell receptor beta chains from one sample, sequenced in a study of metastatic and nonmetastatic thyroid tumors. TCRdb reprocessed the PCR reads using MiXCR. The sample holds around 30,000 clones; about 25% are singletons and the top ten take about 2.5%. The source material was blood. Source of these receptors: a female donor with papillary thyroid cancer or a benign thyroid nodule (not recorded which). Some clones in this sample may be carry-over from other donors' samples. The CDR3 runs from the conserved cysteine through the conserved F or W. A D gene is named only where the DNA matches it firmly. Rows give clone size only sometimes, using once, few, many, or a class for an expanded clone.

clone_size: medium-sized
d_call: TRBD1
v_call: TRBV28
j_call: TRBJ1-6
cdr3_aa: CASSLRDRGKSPLHF
cdr3_nt: TGTGCCAGCAGTTTACGTGACAGGGGGAAATCACCCCTCCACTTT

clone_size: many
d_call: .
v_call: TRBV16
j_call: TRBJ1-1
cdr3_aa: CASSHVTLNTEAFF
cdr3_nt: TGTGCCAGCAGCCACGTAACCCTGAACACTGAAGCTTTCTTT

clone_size: .
d_call: .
v_call: TRBV5-6
j_call: TRBJ2-7
cdr3_aa: CASSLRLISYAQYF
cdr3_nt: TGTGCCAGCAGCTTGCGACTGATCTCCTACGCGCAGTACTTC

clone_size: many
d_call: .
v_call: TRBV7-2
j_call: TRBJ1-3
cdr3_aa: CASSPYMLNPLSGNTIYF
cdr3_nt: TGTGCCAGCAGCCCCTACATGCTCAACCCCCTCTCTGGAAACACCATATATTTT

clone_size: .
d_call: .
v_call: TRBV28
j_call: TRBJ2-3
cdr3_aa: CASTEGVTDTQYF
cdr3_nt: TGTGCCAGCACCGAAGGGGTCACGGATACGCAGTATTTT

clone_size: many
d_call: .
v_call: TRBV9
j_call: TRBJ2-3
cdr3_aa: CASSVPTDTQYF
cdr3_nt: TGTGCCAGCAGCGTCCCCACAGATACGCAGTATTTT

clone_size: medium-sized
d_call: .
v_call: TRBV12-3/TRBV12-4
j_call: TRBJ2-7
cdr3_aa: CASSFSRLNYEQYF
cdr3_nt: TGTGCCAGCAGTTTCTCTCGGCTTAACTACGAGCAGTACTTC

clone_size: .
d_call: TRBD2
v_call: TRBV10-3
j_call: TRBJ2-1
cdr3_aa: CAIGGTSGRETEQFF
cdr3_nt: TGTGCCATCGGGGGGACTAGCGGCAGAGAAACTGAGCAGTTCTTC

clone_size: many
d_call: .
v_call: TRBV5-1
j_call: TRBJ1-5
cdr3_aa: CASSPGNYSNQPQHF
cdr3_nt: TGCGCCAGCAGCCCTGGGAATTATAGCAATCAGCCCCAGCATTTT

clone_size: medium-sized
d_call: .
v_call: TRBV28
j_call: TRBJ1-3
cdr3_aa: CASSRPGDSGNTIYF
cdr3_nt: TGTGCCAGCAGTCGCCCAGGGGACTCTGGAAACACCATATATTTT

clone_size: .
d_call: TRBD1
v_call: TRBV2
j_call: TRBJ1-5
cdr3_aa: CASSTTGGQPQHF
cdr3_nt: TGTGCCAGCAGTACCACAGGGGGTCAGCCCCAGCATTTT

clone_size: many
d_call: .
v_call: TRBV12-3/TRBV12-4
j_call: TRBJ1-2
cdr3_aa: CASSLHPGTGGYTF
cdr3_nt: TGTGCCAGCAGTTTACATCCAGGGACGGGCGGCTACACCTTC

clone_size: many
d_call: TRBD1
v_call: TRBV12-3/TRBV12-4
j_call: TRBJ1-3
cdr3_aa: CASSSTGTGVYTIYF
cdr3_nt: TGTGCCAGCAGTTCCACCGGGACAGGGGTTTACACCATATATTTT

clone_size: many
d_call: .
v_call: TRBV13
j_call: TRBJ2-5
cdr3_aa: CASSLSSGSWGETQYF
cdr3_nt: TGTGCCAGCAGCTTATCGTCGGGGTCTTGGGGAGAGACCCAGTACTTC

clone_size: many
d_call: TRBD1
v_call: TRBV7-2
j_call: TRBJ2-3
cdr3_aa: CASSFRTGSTDTQYF
cdr3_nt: TGTGCCAGCAGCTTCAGGACAGGGAGCACAGATACGCAGTATTTT

clone_size: medium-sized
d_call: .
v_call: TRBV6-2/TRBV6-3
j_call: TRBJ2-1
cdr3_aa: CASRMKLGRYNEQFF
cdr3_nt: TGTGCCAGCAGAATGAAATTGGGGCGGTACAATGAGCAGTTCTTC

clone_size: many
d_call: TRBD1
v_call: TRBV4-1
j_call: TRBJ1-1
cdr3_aa: CASSPRQGNTEAFF
cdr3_nt: TGCGCCAGCAGCCCAAGACAGGGTAACACTGAAGCTTTCTTT